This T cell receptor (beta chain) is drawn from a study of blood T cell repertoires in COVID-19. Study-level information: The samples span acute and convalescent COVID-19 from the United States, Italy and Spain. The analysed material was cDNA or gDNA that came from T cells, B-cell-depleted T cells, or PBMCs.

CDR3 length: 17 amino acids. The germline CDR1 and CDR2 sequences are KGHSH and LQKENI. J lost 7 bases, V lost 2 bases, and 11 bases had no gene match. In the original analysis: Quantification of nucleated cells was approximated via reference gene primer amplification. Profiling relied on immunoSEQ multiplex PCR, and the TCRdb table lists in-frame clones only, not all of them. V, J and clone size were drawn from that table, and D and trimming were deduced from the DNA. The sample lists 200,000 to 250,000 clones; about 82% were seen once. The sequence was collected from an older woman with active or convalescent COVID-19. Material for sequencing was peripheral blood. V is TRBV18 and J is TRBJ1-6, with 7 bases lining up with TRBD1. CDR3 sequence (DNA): TGTGCCAGCTCACCATTTAGTATGCGGGACAGAAATTCACCCCTCCACTTT. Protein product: CASSPFSMRDRNSPLHF.